This entry lists 11 T cell receptor beta chains sequenced from one sample in a study of cytomegalovirus exposure and HLA in healthy donors. Primers included in the PCR were 60 Vbeta and 13 Jbeta primers. Some clones are missing from TCRdb's copy, which holds only in-frame ones; the method was immunoSEQ multiplex PCR. Its clone listing holds approximately 110,000 clones. Sequenced material: PBMCs. These receptors were taken from a man aged 40-49 years in good health and CMV-seropositive.

The chain recombines TRBV6-5 with TRBJ1-2, with D perhaps TRBD1 (6 bases). Germline V gene lookup returns CDR1 MNHEY and CDR2 SVGAGI. The CDR3 runs 15 residues. V lost 7 bases and J 1 base, leaving 16 bases between the germline ends. The CDR3 loop reads CASIKGGSGNYGYTF. In DNA form, the CDR3 reads TGTGCCAGCATCAAGGGGGGGAGTGGTAACTATGGCTACACCTTC.

The rearrangement uses TRBV27 and TRBJ2-7, with 9 bases that match TRBD2. Germline V CDR1 and CDR2: MNHEY, SMNVEV (reference sequence). Trimming cost V 5 bases and J 0 bases; bases outside gene matches: 5. The CDR3 extends over 15 amino acids. In DNA form, the CDR3 reads TGTGCCAGCAGTCCTATAGCGGGAGCCTCCTACGAGCAGTACTTC. Protein sequence: CASSPIAGASYEQYF.

V usage is TRBV27 and J usage is TRBJ1-1; 11 bases match TRBD1. Germline V gives CDR1 MNHEY, CDR2 SMNVEV (reference sequence). The junction had 2 bases not matched to a gene; V was cut back by 5 bases and J by 3 bases. This CDR3 spans 14 amino acids. The CDR3 region is CASSGTGGHTEAFF. In nucleotides, the CDR3 is TGTGCCAGCAGTGGGACAGGGGGTCACACTGAAGCTTTCTTT.

The rearrangement links TRBV6-1 to TRBJ1-5; D gene unclear. CDR1 MNHNS and CDR2 SASEGT come from the germline V gene. The CDR3 consists of 13 residues. The V and J ends lost 0 bases and 4 bases respectively, with 4 bases between them. The CDR3 DNA reads as TGTGCCAGCAGTGAAGCCGGGAATCAGCCCCAGCATTTT. As protein: CASSEAGNQPQHF.

The chain couples TRBV2 to TRBJ2-7; TRBD2 matches at 8 bases. Germline CDR1 SNHLY, CDR2 FYNNEI. The CDR3 contains 15 residues. J was trimmed by 3 bases and V by 8 bases; bases with no gene match: 12. As DNA, the CDR3 is TGTGCCAGCCTAATCAATAATCTAGCGGGCTACGAGCAGTACTTC. Translating gives CASLINNLAGYEQYF.

V gene TRBV29-1 combines with J gene TRBJ2-3; 9 bases match TRBD2. Unmatched junction bases numbered 6, after V lost 5 bases and J lost 0 bases. Germline assignment: CDR1 SQVTM and CDR2 ANQGSEA. The CDR3 loop spans 15 amino acids. The CDR3 DNA reads as TGCAGCGTTTATCCTAGCGGGGCTAGCACAGATACGCAGTATTTT. It encodes CSVYPSGASTDTQYF.

The chain is built from TRBV10-1 and TRBJ2-3, with 10 bases aligning to TRBD1. This CDR3 has 16 residues. Unmatched junction bases numbered 7, after V lost 2 bases and J lost 5 bases. Germline values: CDR1 WNHNN, CDR2 SYGVQD (reference sequence). In DNA, the CDR3 is TGCGCCAGCAGTGAGGCCGGGACAGGGGAGATAGATACGCAGTATTTT. Its protein is CASSEAGTGEIDTQYF.

This chain connects TRBV5-1 to TRBJ2-1; D is possibly TRBD2 (6 bases). The CDR3 has 14 residues. V lost 4 bases and J 7 bases, leaving 15 bases between the germline ends. CDR1 and CDR2 from the germline V gene are SGHRS and YFSETQ. CDR3 in DNA: TGCGCCAGCAGCCAGCGGGCCTCTTTGAATGAGCAGTTCTTC. It specifies CASSQRASLNEQFF. Full variable domain (missing parts from reference TRBV5-1 and TRBJ2-1): KAGVTQTPRYLIKTRGQQVTLSCSPISGHRSVSWYQQTPGQGLQFLFEYFSETQRNKGNFPGRFSGRQFSNSRSEMNVSTLELGDSALYLCASSQRASLNEQFFGPGTRLTVL.

This chain joins TRBV7-2 and TRBJ2-7, with D possibly being TRBD2 (6 bases). V shed 2 bases and J shed 5 bases, with 13 bases lying between them. The CDR3 is 14 amino acids. The germline gives CDR1 SGHTA, CDR2 FQGNSA. The CDR3 DNA reads TGTGCCAGCAGCTTATACGGGAGCCCCAACGAGCAGTACTTC. Translation gives CASSLYGSPNEQYF.

This sequence joins TRBV5-1 and TRBJ1-1; 7 positions agree with TRBD1. The V and J ends lost 5 bases and 0 bases, in that order; junction bases with no gene match: 7. Germline values: CDR1 SGHRS, CDR2 YFSETQ. There are 15 residues in the CDR3. CDR3 sequence reads: CASRGGGGLNTEAFF. In DNA form, the CDR3 reads TGCGCCAGCAGAGGAGGAGGGGGCTTGAACACTGAAGCTTTCTTT.

The CDR3 spells CASSSNTGGAPLHF. The DNA for the CDR3 is TGTGCCAGCAGTTCAAACACAGGGGGAGCACCCCTCCACTTT. The J gene is TRBJ1-6, the V gene TRBV27; 8 bases agree with TRBD1. The V segment lost 4 bases and the J segment 11 bases; nucleotides outside the gene matches: 7. CDR3 length equals 14 residues. Germline V lookup: CDR1 MNHEY, CDR2 SMNVEV (reference sequence).